These 17 T cell receptor beta chains came from one sample sequenced in a study of CD8 T cells in ankylosing spondylitis (dated by TCRdb to the late 2010s). The library was generated by 5' RACE. The listed sequencing device is Illumina HiSeq 2500. The public reads were quality trimmed at Q25 with fastp and then assembled into clones with MiXCR by TCRdb, keeping productive beta chains. All rows with the same CDR3 protein become a single entry with the most common DNA and genes. For this sample the table gives about 140,000 distinct CDR3 sequences, of which 5.5% to 7.5% were detected only once. The top ten constitute roughly 12% of the sample. The sequencing sample was made of blood, either unsorted or a sorted T cell fraction (not recorded which). Source of these receptors: a female donor with ankylosing spondylitis or in good health (not recorded which).

This clonotype was detected ten times or more. This CDR3 reads CSALEGKNTGELFF. CDR3 nucleotide sequence: TGCAGTGCCTTGGAGGGCAAGAACACCGGGGAGCTGTTTTTT. This chain joins TRBV20-1 and TRBJ2-2; perhaps TRBD2 as D (6 bases). CDR3 length: 14 amino acids. The V end was cut by 6 bases, the J end by 1 base, with 12 bases between. Germline CDR1 and CDR2: DFQATT and SNEGSKA (reference sequence).

At least ten counts were recorded for this clonotype. The chain carries TRBV20-1 and TRBJ1-6; D might be TRBD1 (6 bases). Germline-derived CDR1 and CDR2 are DFQATT and SNEGSKA (reference sequence). The V end lost 0 bases, the J end lost 7 bases, and 13 bases lay between the germline ends. The CDR3 has 15 residues. The CDR3 protein is CSARDAGAGNSPLHF. The CDR3 nucleotides read TGCAGTGCTAGAGATGCAGGGGCTGGGAATTCACCCCTCCACTTT.

The chain employs TRBV4-3 and TRBJ1-6; D ambiguous. The CDR3 consists of 14 residues. Germline V gene sequence: CDR1 LGHNA, CDR2 YSLEER. The V end lost 5 bases, the J end lost 6 bases, and 11 bases lay between the germline ends. This CDR3 reads CASSSRVINSPLHF. The CDR3 nucleotides read TGCGCCAGCAGCTCCCGGGTCATTAATTCACCCCTCCACTTT.

The chain couples TRBV4-3 to TRBJ2-1; 8 bases map to TRBD2. Germline CDR1 and CDR2: LGHNA and YSLEER. Trimming removed 4 bases from V and 7 bases from J; junction bases left unmatched: 12. The CDR3 totals 16 residues. The chain's CDR3 is CASSRSGTRGLNEQFF. CDR3 DNA: TGCGCCAGCAGCCGTTCAGGGACTAGGGGATTGAATGAGCAGTTCTTC.

This clonotype was counted a few times. The genes are TRBV12-2 and TRBJ1-2; no DNA check was done on the table's D call, TRBD1. TRBV12-2 is reported as a pseudogene. CDR3 length equals 11 residues. CDR3 DNA: TGTGCAAGTCGCCCAGAGGGGGGCTACACCTTC. Its protein product is CASRPEGGYTF.

This clonotype appeared many times. The CDR3 DNA reads TGTGCCATCAGTGTGGAGGAGGGTCAGCCCCAGCATTTT. Encoded protein: CAISVEEGQPQHF. The rearrangement joins TRBV10-3 to TRBJ1-5; D gene ambiguous. This CDR3 has 13 residues. Trimming shortened V by 4 bases and J by 6 bases, and 10 bases separated the two germline ends. Germline CDR1 ENHRY, CDR2 SYGVKD.

The CDR3, as DNA: TGTGCCAGCAGTGATAGTTTTCAGGGGACTCAGCCCCAGCATTTT. Residues: CASSDSFQGTQPQHF. The chain couples TRBV2 to TRBJ1-5; D is possibly TRBD1 (6 bases). Germline CDR1 is SNHLY and CDR2 is FYNNEI. The CDR3 runs to 15 residues. Trimming pared 3 bases from V and 6 bases from J, leaving 15 bases between.

This clonotype was observed a few times. The genes are TRBV27 and TRBJ1-5; no clear D gene. There are 13 residues in the CDR3. Germline V lookup: CDR1 MNHEY, CDR2 SMNVEV (reference sequence). V shed 0 bases and J shed 9 bases, with 9 bases lying between them. The DNA of the CDR3 is TGTGCCAGCAGTTTATCAGGTCTACGGCCCCAGCATTTT. Residues: CASSLSGLRPQHF.

This clonotype was found many times. V gene TRBV6-6 combines with J gene TRBJ2-5; D may be TRBD1 (5 bases). Germline V CDR1 and CDR2: MNHNY, SVGAGI (reference sequence). Trimming cost V 5 bases and J 1 base, with 8 bases left between them. The CDR3 contains 13 residues. The CDR3 bases are TGTGCCAGCAGTCAGGGAACCCAAGAGACCCAGTACTTC. It is translated as CASSQGTQETQYF.

This clonotype has at least ten counts. This chain links TRBV6-2 or TRBV6-3 with TRBJ2-7, with TRBD1 as a possible D gene (6 bases). Trimming removed 4 bases from V and 3 bases from J, with 13 bases in between. The CDR3 totals 14 residues. Germline assignment: CDR1 MNHEY and CDR2 SVGEGT. This CDR3 reads CASSSHGQLYEQYF. The DNA for the CDR3 is TGTGCCAGCAGTTCCCACGGACAGCTCTACGAGCAGTACTTC.

In this sample, this clonotype turned up many times. The chain employs TRBV4-1 and TRBJ1-1, with D unclear. Trimming left V 3 bases short and J 7 bases short, with 12 bases between. Germline V lookup: CDR1 MGHRA, CDR2 YSYEKL. The CDR3 spans 13 residues. The CDR3 bases are TGCGCCAGCAGCCATGTGTTGGTGGGTGAAGCTTTCTTT. This gives the protein CASSHVLVGEAFF.

This clonotype was seen at least ten times. This chain uses TRBV28 with TRBJ1-2, with D perhaps matching TRBD1 (6 bases). V dropped 4 bases and J dropped 4 bases, with 22 bases sitting between them. Germline lookup yields CDR1 MDHEN and CDR2 SYDVKM. This CDR3 contains 17 residues. In DNA form, the CDR3 reads TGTGCCAGCAGTTCTTTGGACAGCCCTCCAAGGGGCTATGGCTACACCTTC. Amino acid sequence: CASSSLDSPPRGYGYTF.

In this sample, this clonotype turned up many times. The chain has TRBV27 and TRBJ2-7, with 7 bases aligning to TRBD1. Germline V gives CDR1 MNHEY, CDR2 SMNVEV (reference sequence). V was pared by 6 bases and J by 3 bases, with 8 bases of the junction left unmatched. There are 14 residues in the CDR3. DNA of the CDR3: TGTGCCAGCAGCAAGACAGGGACCCTCTACGAGCAGTACTTC. Protein: CASSKTGTLYEQYF.

There are many counts of this clonotype. The CDR3 bases are TGTGCCAGCACCCAGGGGGGACACCTGAACACCGGGGAGCTGTTTTTT. Its protein product is CASTQGGHLNTGELFF. The rearrangement links TRBV6-1 to TRBJ2-2; a weak D match, TRBD1 (7 bases). Germline-derived CDR1 and CDR2 are MNHNS and SASEGT. With 7 bases removed from V and 1 base from J, the gap between germline ends came to 16 bases. The CDR3 runs to 16 residues.

This clonotype was recorded at least ten times. The V gene is TRBV5-1, the J gene TRBJ1-1; TRBD1 matches 8 bases. V was pared by 4 bases and J by 3 bases, with 8 bases of the junction left unmatched. The CDR3 sequence is 15 residues long. Germline V gene lookup returns CDR1 SGHRS and CDR2 YFSETQ. The CDR3 DNA reads as TGCGCCAGCAGCCCTTTGACAGGGGAAGACACTGAAGCTTTCTTT. It yields the protein CASSPLTGEDTEAFF.

This clonotype was observed at least ten times. The chain links TRBV4-2 to TRBJ2-1; 9 bases are a match to TRBD2. Trimming removed 5 bases from V and 3 bases from J; junction bases left unmatched: 8. The CDR3 consists of 16 residues. CDR1 and CDR2 from the germline V gene are LGHNA and YNFKEQ. CDR3 sequence reads: CASSLRGRGGYNEQFF. The DNA for the CDR3 is TGTGCCAGCAGCTTGCGAGGGCGGGGGGGCTACAATGAGCAGTTCTTC.

As regards this clonotype: This may stem from a read error, because a much larger clone lies one nucleotide away. The chain combines TRBV7-9 with TRBJ1-3; D perhaps matches TRBD1 (5 bases). The CDR3 contains 14 residues. Germline assignment: CDR1 SEHNR and CDR2 FQNEAQ (reference sequence). The CDR3 coding sequence is TGTGCCAGCAACTTAGTAGGGGCTGGAAACACCATATATTTT. This translates into CASNLVGAGNTIYF.